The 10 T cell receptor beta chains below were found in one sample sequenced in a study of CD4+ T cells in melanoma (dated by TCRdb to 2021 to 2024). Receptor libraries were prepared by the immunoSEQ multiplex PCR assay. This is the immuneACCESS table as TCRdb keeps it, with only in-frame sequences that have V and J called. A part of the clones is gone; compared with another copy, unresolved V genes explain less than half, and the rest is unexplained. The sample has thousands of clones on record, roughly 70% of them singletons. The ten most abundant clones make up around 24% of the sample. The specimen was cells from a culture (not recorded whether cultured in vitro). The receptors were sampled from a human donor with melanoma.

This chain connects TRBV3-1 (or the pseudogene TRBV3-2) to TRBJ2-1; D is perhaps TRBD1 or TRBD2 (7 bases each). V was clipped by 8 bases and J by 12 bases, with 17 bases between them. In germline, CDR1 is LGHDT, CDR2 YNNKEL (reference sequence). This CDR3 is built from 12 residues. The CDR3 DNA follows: TGTGCCAGCGGGAGGGGGCGGAGGGTGCAGTTCTTC. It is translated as CASGRGRRVQFF.

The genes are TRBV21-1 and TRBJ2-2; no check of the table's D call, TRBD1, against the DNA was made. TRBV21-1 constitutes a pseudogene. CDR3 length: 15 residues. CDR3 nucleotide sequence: TGTGCCAGCAGCAGCCGACAGGGTGCGGGCGGGGAGCTGTTTTTT. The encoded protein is CASSSRQGAGGELFF.

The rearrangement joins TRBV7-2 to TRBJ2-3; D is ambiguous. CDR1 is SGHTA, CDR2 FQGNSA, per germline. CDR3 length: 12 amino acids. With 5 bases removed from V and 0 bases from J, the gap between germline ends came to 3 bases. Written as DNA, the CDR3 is TGTGCCAGCAGCCGTAGCACAGATACGCAGTATTTT. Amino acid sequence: CASSRSTDTQYF.

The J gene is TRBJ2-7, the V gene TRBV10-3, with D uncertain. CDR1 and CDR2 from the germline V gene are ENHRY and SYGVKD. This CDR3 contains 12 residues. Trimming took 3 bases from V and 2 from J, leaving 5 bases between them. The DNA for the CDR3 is TGTGCCATCAGTGACAGCCCCTACGAGCAGTACTTC. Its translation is CAISDSPYEQYF.

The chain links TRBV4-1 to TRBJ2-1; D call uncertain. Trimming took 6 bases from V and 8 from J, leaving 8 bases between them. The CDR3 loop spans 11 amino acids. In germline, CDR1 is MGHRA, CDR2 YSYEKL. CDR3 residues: CASRVGDEQFF. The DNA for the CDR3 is TGCGCCAGCAGGGTAGGTGATGAGCAGTTCTTC.

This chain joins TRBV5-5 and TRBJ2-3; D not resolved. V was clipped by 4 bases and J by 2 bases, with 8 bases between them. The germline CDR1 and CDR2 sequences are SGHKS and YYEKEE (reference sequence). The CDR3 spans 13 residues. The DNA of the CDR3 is TGTGCCAGCAGCGTCTCGAACACAGATACGCAGTATTTT. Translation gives CASSVSNTDTQYF.

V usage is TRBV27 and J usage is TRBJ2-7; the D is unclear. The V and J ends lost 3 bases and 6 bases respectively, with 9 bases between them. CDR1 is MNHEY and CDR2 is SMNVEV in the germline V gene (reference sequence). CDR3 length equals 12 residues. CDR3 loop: CASSFVGAEQYF. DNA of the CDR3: TGTGCCAGCAGTTTCGTGGGCGCCGAGCAGTACTTC.

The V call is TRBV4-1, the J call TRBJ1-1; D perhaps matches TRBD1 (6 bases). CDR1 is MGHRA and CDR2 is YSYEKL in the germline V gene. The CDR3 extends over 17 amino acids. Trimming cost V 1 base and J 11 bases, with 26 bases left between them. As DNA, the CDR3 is TGCGCCAGCAGCCAAGGCGCCCGAGGGGGGCTTGTCCTCTCGGCTTTCTTT. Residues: CASSQGARGGLVLSAFF.

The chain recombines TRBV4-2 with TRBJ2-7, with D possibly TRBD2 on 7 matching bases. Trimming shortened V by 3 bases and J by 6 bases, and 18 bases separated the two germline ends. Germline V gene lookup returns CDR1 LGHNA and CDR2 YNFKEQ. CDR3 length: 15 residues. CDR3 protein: CASSQRGGKRGEQYF. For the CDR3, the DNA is TGTGCCAGCAGCCAGAGGGGGGGGAAGCGGGGCGAGCAGTACTTC.

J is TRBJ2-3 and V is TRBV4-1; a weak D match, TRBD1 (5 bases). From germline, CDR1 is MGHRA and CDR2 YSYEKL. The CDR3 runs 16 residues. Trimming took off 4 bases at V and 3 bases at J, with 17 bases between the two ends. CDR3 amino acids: CASSRPLRGRTDTQYF. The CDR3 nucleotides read TGCGCCAGCAGCCGACCCTTAAGGGGTAGGACAGATACGCAGTATTTT.